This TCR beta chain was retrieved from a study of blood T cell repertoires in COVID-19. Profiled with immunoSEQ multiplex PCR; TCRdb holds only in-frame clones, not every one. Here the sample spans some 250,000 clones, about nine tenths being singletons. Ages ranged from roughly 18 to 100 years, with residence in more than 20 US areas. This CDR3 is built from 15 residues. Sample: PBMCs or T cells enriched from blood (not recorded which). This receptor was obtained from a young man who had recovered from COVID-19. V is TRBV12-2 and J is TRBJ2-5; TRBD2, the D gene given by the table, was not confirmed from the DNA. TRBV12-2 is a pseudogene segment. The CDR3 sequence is CASRLASGGVGTQYF. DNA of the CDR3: TGTGCAAGTCGCTTAGCCAGCGGGGGTGTAGGGACCCAGTACTTC.